The rows below give T cell receptor beta chains drawn from one sample of a study of shared clonotypes between healthy human individuals. TCRdb keeps only in-frame clones here, not all; method: immunoSEQ multiplex PCR. The table has 2 million to 2.5 million clones, 93% seen once; the top ten hold around 0.4%. Sequenced: naive CD4+ T cells from PBMCs. These receptors all come from a man younger than 35 in good health. Some clones in this sample may be carry-over from other donors' samples. Both conserved end residues are part of each CDR3. Each record gives: CDR3 DNA, CDR3 protein, D gene, J gene, V gene, clone size. The D gene is left open where the match is weak. Not all rows give a size; the values are once, few, many and, for expanded clones, a class.

CDR3nt: TGTGCCAGCAGGCGGACTAGCTCCTACAATGAGCAGTTCTTC; CDR3aa: CASRRTSSYNEQFF; d_gene: TRBD2; j_gene: TRBJ2-1; v_gene: TRBV27; abundance: -
CDR3nt: TGCAGCGTTGAAGTCATACCGGGACTAGAACTTGAGCAGTTCTTC; CDR3aa: CSVEVIPGLELEQFF; d_gene: TRBD2; j_gene: TRBJ2-1; v_gene: TRBV29-1; abundance: -
CDR3nt: TGCGCCAGCAGCCCCGAGGGGTCATCCTACGAGCAGTACTTC; CDR3aa: CASSPEGSSYEQYF; d_gene: -; j_gene: TRBJ2-7; v_gene: TRBV5-1; abundance: -
CDR3nt: TGTGCCAGCAGCGTAGTGTCAGGTGGAAACACCATATATTTT; CDR3aa: CASSVVSGGNTIYF; d_gene: -; j_gene: TRBJ1-3; v_gene: TRBV9; abundance: -
CDR3nt: TGTGCCAGCAGCTACTCGAGGACAGGGCAAGGGGAGCTGTTTTTT; CDR3aa: CASSYSRTGQGELFF; d_gene: TRBD1; j_gene: TRBJ2-2; v_gene: TRBV7-2; abundance: once
CDR3nt: TGTGCTAGTGGTTTGGGGAACACCGGGGAGCTGTTTTTT; CDR3aa: CASGLGNTGELFF; d_gene: -; j_gene: TRBJ2-2; v_gene: TRBV12-5; abundance: few
CDR3nt: TGTGCCTGGAGTGCCATAGGTCACCAGGGGGGCGGGGAGCTGTTTTTT; CDR3aa: CAWSAIGHQGGGELFF; d_gene: -; j_gene: TRBJ2-2; v_gene: TRBV30; abundance: -
CDR3nt: TGTGCCAGCAGCTTGGGGACGGGGAACATGAACACTGAAGCTTTCTTT; CDR3aa: CASSLGTGNMNTEAFF; d_gene: -; j_gene: TRBJ1-1; v_gene: TRBV5-4; abundance: -
CDR3nt: TGTGCCAGTAGGATAGACAGGGAACGGACGAACACTGAAGCTTTCTTT; CDR3aa: CASRIDRERTNTEAFF; d_gene: TRBD1; j_gene: TRBJ1-1; v_gene: TRBV7-2; abundance: -
CDR3nt: TGTGCCAGCAGTCCGGGAGCCAGGGGGATTAACCTCTATGGCTACACCTTC; CDR3aa: CASSPGARGINLYGYTF; d_gene: TRBD1; j_gene: TRBJ1-2; v_gene: TRBV28; abundance: -
CDR3nt: TGTGCCAGCAGCCCTGCCCAGACGGGACAGGCTTTAAACACCGGGGAGCTGTTTTTT; CDR3aa: CASSPAQTGQALNTGELFF; d_gene: TRBD1; j_gene: TRBJ2-2; v_gene: TRBV5-4; abundance: once
CDR3nt: TGCGCCAGCAGATCCGACGGGGGGGCGTCTAATGAAAAACTGTTTTTT; CDR3aa: CASRSDGGASNEKLFF; d_gene: -; j_gene: TRBJ1-4; v_gene: TRBV5-1; abundance: -
CDR3nt: TGTGCCAGCAGCCCGAGCCCGAACACTGAAGCTTTCTTT; CDR3aa: CASSPSPNTEAFF; d_gene: -; j_gene: TRBJ1-1; v_gene: TRBV14; abundance: -
CDR3nt: TGTGCCAGCAGACCTTCCGGGACTAGCGACTACGAGCAGTACTTC; CDR3aa: CASRPSGTSDYEQYF; d_gene: TRBD2; j_gene: TRBJ2-7; v_gene: TRBV6-5; abundance: -
CDR3nt: TGTGCCAGCACCGGGCAGGGCCCCACTGAAGCTTTCTTT; CDR3aa: CASTGQGPTEAFF; d_gene: -; j_gene: TRBJ1-1; v_gene: TRBV28; abundance: -
CDR3nt: TGTGCCAGCAGTTCCACAGGGGTGGGGGGAAACACCATATATTTT; CDR3aa: CASSSTGVGGNTIYF; d_gene: TRBD1; j_gene: TRBJ1-3; v_gene: TRBV28; abundance: -
CDR3nt: TGTGCCAGCAGCCCCGGGACTAGAGGCAATGAGCAGTTCTTC; CDR3aa: CASSPGTRGNEQFF; d_gene: TRBD2; j_gene: TRBJ2-1; v_gene: TRBV5-4; abundance: -
CDR3nt: TGTGCCAGCAGCTTCAGGGCCCCAGGGGCCAACGTCCTGACTTTC; CDR3aa: CASSFRAPGANVLTF; d_gene: -; j_gene: TRBJ2-6; v_gene: TRBV7-3; abundance: -
CDR3nt: TGTGCCAGCAAATATAGCGGGAGGGCCTACAATGAGCAGTTCTTC; CDR3aa: CASKYSGRAYNEQFF; d_gene: TRBD2; j_gene: TRBJ2-1; v_gene: TRBV27; abundance: -
CDR3nt: TGCGCCAGCACCCTCCAGGAGACTAGCACAGATACGCAGTATTTT; CDR3aa: CASTLQETSTDTQYF; d_gene: -; j_gene: TRBJ2-3; v_gene: TRBV5-1; abundance: -
CDR3nt: TGTGCCAGCAGTTTAATTTGGCAGACCTACGAGCAGTACTTC; CDR3aa: CASSLIWQTYEQYF; d_gene: -; j_gene: TRBJ2-7; v_gene: TRBV28; abundance: -
CDR3nt: TGCGCCAGCAGCTACTCCCGGGACAGTAATGGCTACACCTTC; CDR3aa: CASSYSRDSNGYTF; d_gene: TRBD1; j_gene: TRBJ1-2; v_gene: TRBV5-1; abundance: once
CDR3nt: TGCGCCAGCAGCCCCTTAGCGGGAGGAGAGACCGGGGAGCTGTTTTTT; CDR3aa: CASSPLAGGETGELFF; d_gene: TRBD2; j_gene: TRBJ2-2; v_gene: TRBV5-1; abundance: -
CDR3nt: TGTGCCAGCAGCCACCTACAGGGAATGTGGGCTGAAGCTTTCTTT; CDR3aa: CASSHLQGMWAEAFF; d_gene: -; j_gene: TRBJ1-1; v_gene: TRBV14; abundance: -
CDR3nt: TGTGCCAGTACCACCGCAGGGGTGCAAACTGAAGCTTTCTTT; CDR3aa: CASTTAGVQTEAFF; d_gene: -; j_gene: TRBJ1-1; v_gene: TRBV19; abundance: few
CDR3nt: TGTGCCAGCAGGGGAGGGGGCACCGGGGAGCTGTTTTTT; CDR3aa: CASRGGGTGELFF; d_gene: -; j_gene: TRBJ2-2; v_gene: TRBV28; abundance: -
CDR3nt: TGCGCCAGCAGCGTATCCGGGACTAGCCAAGAGACCCAGTACTTC; CDR3aa: CASSVSGTSQETQYF; d_gene: TRBD2; j_gene: TRBJ2-5; v_gene: TRBV5-1; abundance: once
CDR3nt: TGTGCCGCCTCAATCCGTAATTCCTACGAGCAGTACTTC; CDR3aa: CAASIRNSYEQYF; d_gene: -; j_gene: TRBJ2-7; v_gene: TRBV6-1; abundance: -
CDR3nt: TGTGCCAGCTCACCAGCAAGCGGGAGCACAGATACGCAGTATTTT; CDR3aa: CASSPASGSTDTQYF; d_gene: -; j_gene: TRBJ2-3; v_gene: TRBV18; abundance: -
CDR3nt: TGTGCCAGCAGCCCACTAGGAGTCTCTGGGGCCAACGTCCTGACTTTC; CDR3aa: CASSPLGVSGANVLTF; d_gene: -; j_gene: TRBJ2-6; v_gene: TRBV7-3; abundance: -
CDR3nt: TGTGCCAGCTCACTAGGACTAGCGGACTACAATGAGCAGTTCTTC; CDR3aa: CASSLGLADYNEQFF; d_gene: TRBD2; j_gene: TRBJ2-1; v_gene: TRBV18; abundance: -
CDR3nt: TGTGCCAGCAGCTACCTGATGGAGGGCCAAGAGACCCAGTACTTC; CDR3aa: CASSYLMEGQETQYF; d_gene: -; j_gene: TRBJ2-5; v_gene: TRBV9; abundance: -
CDR3nt: TGTGCCAACTCGCACGGACTAGGCCGCAATGAGCAGTTCTTC; CDR3aa: CANSHGLGRNEQFF; d_gene: -; j_gene: TRBJ2-1; v_gene: TRBV21-1; abundance: -
CDR3nt: TGTGCCAGCAGTTTGGGGCCAGCTTTGAACACTGAAGCTTTCTTT; CDR3aa: CASSLGPALNTEAFF; d_gene: -; j_gene: TRBJ1-1; v_gene: TRBV7-6; abundance: -
CDR3nt: TGTGCCAGCAGCTTTGGGCAGGGATCCATCAATGAGCAGTTCTTC; CDR3aa: CASSFGQGSINEQFF; d_gene: -; j_gene: TRBJ2-1; v_gene: TRBV7-9; abundance: -
CDR3nt: TGTGCCAGCAGCTCCAGGACAGGGCGTCGAAGCGCTTTCTTT; CDR3aa: CASSSRTGRRSAFF; d_gene: -; j_gene: TRBJ1-1; v_gene: TRBV21-1; abundance: -
CDR3nt: TGTGCCAGTAGGCAGGGTGTATGGCCCCAGCATTTT; CDR3aa: CASRQGVWPQHF; d_gene: -; j_gene: TRBJ1-5; v_gene: TRBV19; abundance: few
CDR3nt: TGTGCCAGCTCACCGAGCGGGAGGGCCACTAATGAGCAGTTCTTC; CDR3aa: CASSPSGRATNEQFF; d_gene: TRBD2; j_gene: TRBJ2-1; v_gene: TRBV18; abundance: -
CDR3nt: TGCGCCAGCAGCTCAAGTGCCCACCGGGACAGGGGGACCAGATTCTCCTACGAGCAGTACTTC; CDR3aa: CASSSSAHRDRGTRFSYEQYF; d_gene: TRBD1; j_gene: TRBJ2-7; v_gene: TRBV4-1; abundance: -
CDR3nt: TGCGCCAGCCCGGGACAGGGGATCGACGAGCAGTACTTC; CDR3aa: CASPGQGIDEQYF; d_gene: TRBD1; j_gene: TRBJ2-7; v_gene: TRBV5-1; abundance: -
CDR3nt: TGTGCCAGCAGATTAGAAATGGGTGAGAGTGAAAAACTGTTTTTT; CDR3aa: CASRLEMGESEKLFF; d_gene: -; j_gene: TRBJ1-4; v_gene: TRBV11-3; abundance: -
CDR3nt: TGTGCCAGCTCACCTACCCCGGACTCTCTTTCTGGAAACACCATATATTTT; CDR3aa: CASSPTPDSLSGNTIYF; d_gene: -; j_gene: TRBJ1-3; v_gene: TRBV18; abundance: -
CDR3nt: TGTGCCAGCAGCCGGGACTTGTACAATGAGCAGTTCTTC; CDR3aa: CASSRDLYNEQFF; d_gene: -; j_gene: TRBJ2-1; v_gene: TRBV6-5; abundance: -
CDR3nt: TGTGCCAGCTCACCACCGACAGGGGGTAGGGACACTGAAGCTTTCTTT; CDR3aa: CASSPPTGGRDTEAFF; d_gene: TRBD1; j_gene: TRBJ1-1; v_gene: TRBV18; abundance: -
CDR3nt: TGTGCCAGCAGCCCCACCCCGGCGGGAAATGAGCAGTTCTTC; CDR3aa: CASSPTPAGNEQFF; d_gene: -; j_gene: TRBJ2-1; v_gene: TRBV5-4; abundance: -
CDR3nt: TGTGCCAGCAGCTCCGGGACGGCTGACTACAATGAGCAGTTCTTC; CDR3aa: CASSSGTADYNEQFF; d_gene: -; j_gene: TRBJ2-1; v_gene: TRBV7-3; abundance: -
CDR3nt: TGTGCCAGCTCACCCGTTGCGGGGGTAGCTGAAAAACTGTTTTTT; CDR3aa: CASSPVAGVAEKLFF; d_gene: -; j_gene: TRBJ1-4; v_gene: TRBV18; abundance: -
CDR3nt: TGTGCCAGCAGCTTACTCCGGCGGGCGCACACTGAAGCTTTCTTT; CDR3aa: CASSLLRRAHTEAFF; d_gene: -; j_gene: TRBJ1-1; v_gene: TRBV7-8; abundance: -
CDR3nt: TGTGCCAGCAGCGTAGGTATAGGGAGTGGGGAGACCCAGTACTTC; CDR3aa: CASSVGIGSGETQYF; d_gene: -; j_gene: TRBJ2-5; v_gene: TRBV9; abundance: -
CDR3nt: TGTGCCAGCTCACCACCGGGACGCCCCTCCTACGAGCAGTACTTC; CDR3aa: CASSPPGRPSYEQYF; d_gene: -; j_gene: TRBJ2-7; v_gene: TRBV18; abundance: -
CDR3nt: TGTGCCATCGGGGGCAGGAACGAGCAGTACTTC; CDR3aa: CAIGGRNEQYF; d_gene: -; j_gene: TRBJ2-7; v_gene: TRBV7-9; abundance: -
CDR3nt: TGTGCCAGCAGATGGACAGGGCCAACTGAAGCTTTCTTT; CDR3aa: CASRWTGPTEAFF; d_gene: TRBD1; j_gene: TRBJ1-1; v_gene: TRBV7-9; abundance: -
CDR3nt: TGCGCCAGCACCGGACTCAATTCGCGGGGGAGCTCCTACGAGCAGTACTTC; CDR3aa: CASTGLNSRGSSYEQYF; d_gene: TRBD2; j_gene: TRBJ2-7; v_gene: TRBV10-2; abundance: -
CDR3nt: TGCGCCAGCAGCCAAGTTCTCCAGCGGGAGGGCCGGGTCGGGGAGCTGTTTTTT; CDR3aa: CASSQVLQREGRVGELFF; d_gene: TRBD2; j_gene: TRBJ2-2; v_gene: TRBV4-1; abundance: -
CDR3nt: TGCGCCAGCAGTACTAGCAGGGCGGGGGCCAACGTCCTGACTTTC; CDR3aa: CASSTSRAGANVLTF; d_gene: -; j_gene: TRBJ2-6; v_gene: TRBV10-2; abundance: -
CDR3nt: TGTGCCAGCAGTCCAGACAGCTCCTACGAGCAGTACTTC; CDR3aa: CASSPDSSYEQYF; d_gene: -; j_gene: TRBJ2-7; v_gene: TRBV6-1; abundance: -
CDR3nt: TGTGCCAGCAGGTCCGCAGGGGCTCCAACTAACTATGGCTACACCTTC; CDR3aa: CASRSAGAPTNYGYTF; d_gene: -; j_gene: TRBJ1-2; v_gene: TRBV28; abundance: -